A single TCR beta chain is shown here with its context. This entry belongs to a study of chemoradiotherapy in HPV16-positive cancers. Assay used: immunoSEQ multiplex PCR; TCRdb lists only in-frame clones, some missing. Among 12,000 or so clones listed, 78% were seen once. Trimming left V 2 bases short and J 0 bases short, with 19 bases between. The germline CDR1 and CDR2 sequences are SGHNT and YENEEA. The CDR3 has 18 residues. The sample was collected from a patient who underwent chemoradiotherapy. This clonotype was obtained from a human donor with HPV-associated anogenital cancer. The gene calls are TRBV11-3 and TRBJ1-2; D call uncertain. The CDR3 is CASSLNLGHGDTNYGYTF. The CDR3 coding sequence is TGTGCCAGCAGCTTAAATCTCGGGCACGGAGATACTAACTATGGCTACACCTTC.